This T cell receptor beta chain was recorded in a study of blood T cell repertoires in COVID-19. Study information: T cells, B-cell-depleted T cells, or PBMCs supplied cDNA or gDNA.

Per the authors' pipeline: Nucleated cell counts were estimated from reference gene primer amplification. Sequencing used immunoSEQ multiplex PCR; TCRdb keeps in-frame clones, though not all of them. V and J calls and clone size follow that table, whereas D and trimming were derived from the DNA. The sample carries approximately 75,000 clones, about 76% recorded once. CDR3 length equals 11 residues. V was shortened by 10 bases and J by 6 bases, with 10 bases between the two germline ends. Germline loops: CDR1 ENHRY, CDR2 SYGVKD. The specimen sequenced was peripheral blood. The sequence came from a woman of 80 years or more with active or convalescent COVID-19. The rearrangement uses TRBV10-3 and TRBJ1-3; D is possibly TRBD1 (6 bases). The CDR3 nucleotides are TGTGCCAGCGGACAGCTAAACACCATATATTTT. Residues: CASGQLNTIYF.